These 13 T cell receptor beta chains came from one sample sequenced in a study of OX40 agonist ivuxolimab in advanced cancers. Repertoires were generated with immunoSEQ multiplex PCR, while TCRdb's copy carries only in-frame clones and drops some. The sample contains about 82,000 clones, roughly 90% of which appear only once. The specimen was CD4+ or CD8+ T cells sorted from blood, collected in a trial of the OX40 agonist ivuxolimab. The source is an adult with an advanced solid tumor such as melanoma, head and neck, liver or kidney cancer.

The gene calls are TRBV5-1 and TRBJ2-2, with D uncertain. Germline V gene data show CDR1 as SGHRS and CDR2 as YFSETQ. This CDR3 comprises 14 residues. V lost 4 bases and J lost 6, with 13 bases in between. This CDR3 reads CASSLGQPAGELFF. The CDR3, as DNA: TGCGCCAGCAGCCTGGGCCAACCTGCCGGGGAGCTGTTTTTT.

CDR3 nucleotide sequence: TGTGCCAGCAGCTCCGGTGCGGCTAGCGGCACAGATACGCAGTATTTT. Amino acid sequence: CASSSGAASGTDTQYF. The chain uses TRBV28 and TRBJ2-3; D might be TRBD2 (6 bases). The CDR3 extends over 16 amino acids. Germline loops: CDR1 MDHEN, CDR2 SYDVKM. V lost 6 bases to trimming and J lost 1 base, with 17 bases between them.

The chain links TRBV28 to TRBJ2-3; the match to TRBD2 covers 10 bases. With 6 bases clipped from V and 1 base from J, the junction kept 7 bases outside the gene matches. Germline V CDR1 and CDR2: MDHEN, SYDVKM. This CDR3 has 16 amino acids. The CDR3 sequence is CASSYRTSGRTDTQYF. The CDR3 DNA reads TGTGCCAGCAGCTACCGGACTAGCGGACGCACAGATACGCAGTATTTT. Based on the CDR3 plus reference TRBV28 and TRBJ2-3, the full variable domain is DVKVTQSSRYLVKRTGEKVFLECVQDMDHENMFWYRQDPGLGLRLIYFSYDVKMKEKGDIPEGYSVSREKKERFSLILESASTNQTSMYLCASSYRTSGRTDTQYFGPGTRLTVL.

The chain combines TRBV7-2 with TRBJ1-1; weak D call: TRBD1 (6 bases). CDR3 length equals 14 residues. From germline, CDR1 is SGHTA and CDR2 FQGNSA. V was trimmed by 4 bases and J by 5 bases, leaving 14 bases between them. The CDR3 region is CASSWGQGRTEAFF. CDR3 DNA: TGTGCCAGCAGCTGGGGTCAGGGGAGAACTGAAGCTTTCTTT.

The chain recombines TRBV7-2 with TRBJ2-5; 7 nucleotides align to TRBD2. Judging by the DNA end, TRBJ2-7 fits better; the J call may be wrong. The germline V gene encodes CDR1 SGHTA and CDR2 FQGNSA. The CDR3 has 14 amino acids. CDR3 residues: CASSFRLASYEQYF. CDR3 bases: TGTGCCAGCAGCTTCCGACTAGCCTCGTACGAGCAGTACTTC.

The chain carries TRBV11-3 and TRBJ2-1; D unresolved. Germline CDR1 is SGHNT and CDR2 is YENEEA. Deletions cut 5 bases from V and 2 bases from J, with 16 bases between. The CDR3 is made up of 16 amino acids. CDR3 protein: CASSQIGYWAYNEQFF. CDR3 DNA sequence: TGTGCCAGCAGCCAGATTGGGTACTGGGCCTACAATGAGCAGTTCTTC.

This rearrangement joins TRBV7-9 to TRBJ2-1, with TRBD2 identical over 7 bases. The V segment lost 3 bases and the J segment 2 bases; nucleotides outside the gene matches: 4. This CDR3 is built from 15 residues. From germline, CDR1 is SEHNR and CDR2 FQNEAQ (reference sequence). Here the CDR3 reads CASSLTSTTYNEQFF. The CDR3 nucleotides read TGTGCCAGCAGCTTGACTAGCACCACCTACAATGAGCAGTTCTTC.

The rearrangement joins TRBV5-4 to TRBJ1-2, with a weak D call TRBD1 (5 bases). Trimming cost V 0 bases and J 8 bases, with 11 bases left between them. The V gene's germline CDR1 is SGHNT and CDR2 YYREEE (reference sequence). This CDR3 is 13 amino acids long. The CDR3 spells CASSLAGPGGYTF. CDR3 coding DNA: TGTGCCAGCAGCTTGGCGGGGCCCGGGGGCTACACCTTC.

The genes are TRBV7-8 and TRBJ2-7; TRBD2 aligns across 8 bases. CDR1 and CDR2 (germline): SGHVS, FQNEAQ. This CDR3 is built from 16 residues. J was trimmed by 2 bases and V by 0 bases; bases with no gene match: 6. CDR3 nucleotide sequence: TGTGCCAGCAGCTTAGCGGGGGCGGGGGGACCCTACGAGCAGTACTTC. This translates into CASSLAGAGGPYEQYF.

This rearrangement joins TRBV7-9 to TRBJ1-1, with no clear D. The CDR3 contains 12 residues. Trimming shortened V by 5 bases and J by 6 bases, and 10 bases separated the two germline ends. Germline V lookup: CDR1 SEHNR, CDR2 FQNEAQ (reference sequence). CDR3: CASSPRVPEAFF. The CDR3 DNA follows: TGTGCCAGCAGCCCGCGGGTCCCTGAAGCTTTCTTT. Full variable domain (rest looked up from reference TRBV7-9 and TRBJ1-1): DTGVSQNPRHKITKRGQNVTFRCDPISEHNRLYWYRQTLGQGPEFLTYFQNEAQLEKSRLLSDRFSAERPKGSFSTLEIQRTEQGDSAMYLCASSPRVPEAFFGQGTRLTVV.

The V call is TRBV6-6, the J call TRBJ2-1; the match to TRBD2 covers 7 bases. Germline V gene data show CDR1 as MNHNY and CDR2 as SVGAGI (reference sequence). There are 16 residues in the CDR3. J was trimmed by 5 bases and V by 0 bases; bases with no gene match: 7. This chain's CDR3 is CASSYSGLLIDNEQFF. The CDR3 nucleotides are TGTGCCAGCAGTTACTCGGGACTACTAATCGACAATGAGCAGTTCTTC.

The chain is built from TRBV7-2 and TRBJ1-3; D is unclear. The CDR3 extends over 16 amino acids. The V and J ends lost 0 bases and 0 bases respectively, with 9 bases between them. Germline V gives CDR1 SGHTA, CDR2 FQGNSA. Here the CDR3 DNA reads TGTGCCAGCAGCTTAGCTCCGGTTATCTCTGGAAACACCATATATTTT. The encoded protein is CASSLAPVISGNTIYF.

The chain joins TRBV2 to TRBJ2-1; D not certain. The CDR3 is made up of 13 amino acids. Germline assignment: CDR1 SNHLY and CDR2 FYNNEI. V was pared by 2 bases and J by 14 bases, with 16 bases between. CDR3 nucleotide sequence: TGTGCCAGCAGTGAATTGGCCAGCCCTAGAGAGTTCTTC. Translation gives CASSELASPREFF.